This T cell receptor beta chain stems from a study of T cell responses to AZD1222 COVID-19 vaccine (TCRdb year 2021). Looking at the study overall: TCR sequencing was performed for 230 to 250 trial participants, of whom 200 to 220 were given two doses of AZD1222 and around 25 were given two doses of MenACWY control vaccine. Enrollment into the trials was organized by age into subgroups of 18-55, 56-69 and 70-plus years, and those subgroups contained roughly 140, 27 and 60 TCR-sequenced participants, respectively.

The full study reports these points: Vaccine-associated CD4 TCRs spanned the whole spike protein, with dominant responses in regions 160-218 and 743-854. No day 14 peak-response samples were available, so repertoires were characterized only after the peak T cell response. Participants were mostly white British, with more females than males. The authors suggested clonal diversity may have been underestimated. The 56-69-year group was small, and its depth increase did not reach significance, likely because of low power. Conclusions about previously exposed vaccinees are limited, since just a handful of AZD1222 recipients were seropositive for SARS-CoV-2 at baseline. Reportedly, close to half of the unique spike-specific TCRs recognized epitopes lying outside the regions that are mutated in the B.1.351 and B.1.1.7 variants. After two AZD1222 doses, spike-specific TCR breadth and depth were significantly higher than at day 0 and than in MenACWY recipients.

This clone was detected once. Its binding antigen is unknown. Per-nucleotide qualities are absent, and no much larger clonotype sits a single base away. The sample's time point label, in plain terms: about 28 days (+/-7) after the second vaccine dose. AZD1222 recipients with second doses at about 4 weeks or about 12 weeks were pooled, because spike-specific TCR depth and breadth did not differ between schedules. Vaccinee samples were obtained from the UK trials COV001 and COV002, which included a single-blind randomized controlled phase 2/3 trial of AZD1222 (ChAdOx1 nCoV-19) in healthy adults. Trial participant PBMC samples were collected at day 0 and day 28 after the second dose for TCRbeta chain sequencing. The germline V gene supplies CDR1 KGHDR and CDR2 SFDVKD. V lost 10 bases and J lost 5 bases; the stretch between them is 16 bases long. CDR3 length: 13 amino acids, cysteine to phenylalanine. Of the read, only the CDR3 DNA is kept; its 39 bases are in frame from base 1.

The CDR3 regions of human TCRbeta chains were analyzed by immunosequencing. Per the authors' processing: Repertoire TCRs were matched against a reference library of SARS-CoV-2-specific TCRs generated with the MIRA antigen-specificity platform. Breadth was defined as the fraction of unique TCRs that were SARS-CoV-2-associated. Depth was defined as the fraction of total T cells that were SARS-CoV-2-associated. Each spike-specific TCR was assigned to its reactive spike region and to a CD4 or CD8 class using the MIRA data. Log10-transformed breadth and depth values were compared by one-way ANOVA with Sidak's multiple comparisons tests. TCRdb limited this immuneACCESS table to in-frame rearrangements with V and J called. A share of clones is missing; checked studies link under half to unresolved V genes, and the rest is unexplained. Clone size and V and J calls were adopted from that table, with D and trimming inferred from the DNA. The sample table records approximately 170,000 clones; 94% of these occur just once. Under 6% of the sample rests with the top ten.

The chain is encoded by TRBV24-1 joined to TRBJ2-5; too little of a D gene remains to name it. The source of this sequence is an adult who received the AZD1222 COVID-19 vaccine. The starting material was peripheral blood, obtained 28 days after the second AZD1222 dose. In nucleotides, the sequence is TGTGCCACTTCGGACGGTCCAGAGGAGACCCAGTACTTC. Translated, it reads CATSDGPEETQYF.